Described below is a single T cell receptor beta chain sequence and its context. This entry comes from a study of blood T cell repertoires in COVID-19. Enrolled during active infection, Seattle patients were then followed longitudinally. Original processing methods: Amplification of reference gene primers provided the estimated nucleated cell counts. The assay was immunoSEQ multiplex PCR, and TCRdb's table has in-frame clones only and misses some. V and J calls and clone size come straight from that table; D and trimming were deduced from the DNA. Among about 270,000 clones listed, 70% to 90% were seen once. The germline V gene encodes CDR1 LNHDA and CDR2 SQIVND (reference sequence). J was trimmed by 9 bases and V by 4 bases; bases with no gene match: 15. The CDR3 length is 16 residues.

The chain links TRBV19 to TRBJ1-3, with TRBD1 matching 7 bases. The sequencing sample was made of peripheral blood. The source is a woman aged 25 to 39 with COVID-19, enrolled during active disease. The DNA of the CDR3 is TGTGCCAGTAGTAGAAGGGACAGAACCTCTGGAGGCACCATATATTTT. It specifies CASSRRDRTSGGTIYF. Full variable domain (missing parts from reference TRBV19 and TRBJ1-3): DGGITQSPKYLFRKEGQNVTLSCEQNLNHDAMYWYRQDPGQGLRLIYYSQIVNDFQKGDIAEGYSVSREKKESFPLTVTSAQKNPTAFYLCASSRRDRTSGGTIYFGEGSWLTVV.